A selection of T cell receptor beta chains follows, all from one sample in a study of T cell responses to AZD1222 COVID-19 vaccine. The method was immunoSEQ multiplex PCR; TCRdb's version includes in-frame clones alone and lacks a portion of them. In the table there are 130,000 to 150,000 clones, about 90% of which are singletons. Here the sequenced sample was peripheral blood, taken 28 days after the second AZD1222 dose. Receptor source: an adult who received the AZD1222 COVID-19 vaccine. The CDR3 runs from the conserved cysteine through the conserved F or W. The order of the fields is D gene, V gene, CDR3 protein. A D gene is named only where the DNA matches it firmly.

d_gene: TRBD1
v_gene: TRBV4-1
CDR3aa: CASRPTGGNIQYF

d_gene: NA
v_gene: TRBV21-1
CDR3aa: CASSKVSRRQESQGFCGKNIQYF

d_gene: TRBD1
v_gene: TRBV6-5
CDR3aa: CASSSSGDRGYEQYF

d_gene: NA
v_gene: TRBV30
CDR3aa: CAWSGQVLNEKLFF

d_gene: TRBD1
v_gene: TRBV19
CDR3aa: CASSLSRGGEQPQHF

d_gene: NA
v_gene: TRBV18
CDR3aa: CASSGRGNTEAFF

d_gene: NA
v_gene: TRBV27
CDR3aa: CASRPQGVIEKLFF

d_gene: TRBD1
v_gene: TRBV5-1
CDR3aa: CASSLGGQGAQSHGYTF

d_gene: NA
v_gene: TRBV15
CDR3aa: CATWGERGMNTEAFF

d_gene: NA
v_gene: TRBV12-3/TRBV12-4
CDR3aa: CASSLEGGGYTF

d_gene: TRBD1
v_gene: TRBV10-3
CDR3aa: CAISGTTGSYGYTF

d_gene: NA
v_gene: TRBV13
CDR3aa: CASSLVVMTSPQYF

d_gene: TRBD1
v_gene: TRBV7-9
CDR3aa: CASRTGQGHGYTF

d_gene: NA
v_gene: TRBV9
CDR3aa: CASSVFSGPNEQFF

d_gene: TRBD1
v_gene: TRBV6-5
CDR3aa: CASTRQGHVNTEAFF

d_gene: NA
v_gene: TRBV6-5
CDR3aa: CASSPRVVGYNEQFF

d_gene: TRBD1
v_gene: TRBV5-1
CDR3aa: CASSWTDRSGGKLFF

d_gene: TRBD1
v_gene: TRBV5-1
CDR3aa: CASSRKTGGNTEAFF

d_gene: TRBD1
v_gene: TRBV6-5
CDR3aa: CASGTANNYGYTF

d_gene: NA
v_gene: TRBV10-3
CDR3aa: CAILETLLNEQFF

d_gene: TRBD1
v_gene: TRBV15
CDR3aa: CATSMRTGEYEQYF

d_gene: NA
v_gene: TRBV2
CDR3aa: CASHLGGGLDQPQHF

d_gene: NA
v_gene: TRBV30
CDR3aa: CAWTPVSGIYNQPQHF

d_gene: NA
v_gene: TRBV5-5
CDR3aa: CASSLGSGNTIYF

d_gene: NA
v_gene: TRBV7-3
CDR3aa: CASSARPGEQFF

d_gene: TRBD2
v_gene: TRBV27
CDR3aa: CASSPQLAGGSYNEQFF

d_gene: TRBD1
v_gene: TRBV5-1
CDR3aa: CASSSQGAGGNIQYF

d_gene: NA
v_gene: TRBV5-8
CDR3aa: CASSSQGTGGNTIYF

d_gene: NA
v_gene: TRBV6-5
CDR3aa: CASSYSTGSRETQYF

d_gene: NA
v_gene: TRBV19
CDR3aa: CASSIRGGWTEAFF

d_gene: NA
v_gene: TRBV5-6
CDR3aa: CASSLGWANENIQYF

d_gene: TRBD1
v_gene: TRBV7-8
CDR3aa: CASSPGTGIDTQYF

d_gene: TRBD1
v_gene: TRBV11-1
CDR3aa: CASSFRQGHTTDTQYF

d_gene: NA
v_gene: TRBV19
CDR3aa: CASTQGGRRTEAFF

d_gene: NA
v_gene: TRBV5-1
CDR3aa: CASSSGTWNTEAFF

d_gene: TRBD1
v_gene: TRBV25-1
CDR3aa: CASSEYKGTGAEQFF

d_gene: TRBD1
v_gene: TRBV14
CDR3aa: CASSQQTGGPNNEQFF

d_gene: TRBD1
v_gene: TRBV30
CDR3aa: CAWSDLGTEYSPLHF

d_gene: NA
v_gene: TRBV4-3
CDR3aa: CASSQDAEAYYEQYF

d_gene: NA
v_gene: TRBV11-3
CDR3aa: CASSSSPGPGGEQYF

d_gene: TRBD1
v_gene: TRBV12-5
CDR3aa: CASGFLTHAGTGGHTDTQYF